Detailed here is one T cell receptor beta chain. Its antigen is currently unknown. Trimming removed 3 bases at V and 6 bases at J, with 11 bases between. Germline V lookup: CDR1 LNHDA, CDR2 SQIVND (reference sequence). The CDR3 extends over 14 amino acids. This entry comes from a study of cytomegalovirus exposure and HLA in healthy donors. Study-wide results and limits: Productive status was seen about 90% or about 30% of the time for most TCR beta V segments in an earlier analysis. Later on, analysis showed that most CMV-associated TCR beta chains appeared to be HLA-restricted.

The PCR made use of 60 Vbeta and 13 Jbeta primers. Per the study methods: Unique TCR beta chains totaled 80 million to 100 million in a later count, with approximately 11 million of them shared. Clones were read by immunoSEQ multiplex PCR, and TCRdb kept only the in-frame ones, dropping some. Clone size and V and J calls were adopted from that table, with D and trimming inferred from the DNA. Among some 150,000 clones, approximately 8.9% were seen once, and the ten largest hold roughly 7%. The chain has TRBV19 and TRBJ2-2, with D possibly TRBD1 on 5 matching bases. What was sequenced was PBMCs. This TCR was sampled from a woman aged 40 to 50 in good health and CMV-seropositive. CDR3 DNA sequence: TGTGCCAGTAGTATTAAAAAAGGGGCCGGGGAGCTGTTTTTT. Residues: CASSIKKGAGELFF.